The entry below gives a single T cell receptor beta chain sequence along with its context. The antigen it recognizes is unknown. No quality values exist for individual bases; no much larger clone is one base distant. The cohort comprised some 680 healthy bone marrow donors. All cohort members were sampled while nominally healthy, although unrecorded immune exposures were likely present. The donor tested CMV seropositive, placing the donor among the 289 seropositive members of the cohort. Each donor provided a peripheral blood sample, and peripheral blood mononuclear cells were used for TCR beta sequencing. The Qiagen DNeasy Blood Extraction Kit was used to extract genomic DNA from the blood cell samples. The method behind the library was the immunoSEQ multiplex PCR assay. A mixture of 60 forward primers for TCR Vbeta segments and 13 reverse primers for TCR Jbeta segments was used in the multiplex PCR. The CDR3 region of rearranged TCR beta genes was amplified from genomic DNA with a multiplex PCR assay. Amplified TCR beta libraries were sequenced as 87-base-pair reads on the Illumina HiSeq System. Per the original workflow: Across the roughly 670 repertoires, a later analysis counted about 81 million unique TCR beta chains, some 11 million of which were shared by at least two donors. Raw reads were error-corrected and collapsed into unique sequences with a nearest-neighbor algorithm that merged closely related sequences to remove PCR and sequencing errors. CDR3 sequences were aligned to IMGT reference sequences to assign V, D and J gene segments. For a sequence to be retained, at least a six-nucleotide match to both a V gene segment and a J gene segment was required. A rearrangement counted as productive if the CDR3 had no stop codons and remained in frame with V and J, and every other rearrangement counted as non-productive. Following IMGT convention, CDR3 was defined as the stretch from the second conserved V-encoded cysteine to the conserved J-encoded phenylalanine. In an earlier analysis of around 540 of the donors, sequences lacking an unambiguous match to a single V gene segment were excluded. In an earlier analysis of around 600 of the donors, V segments were called functional above 56.7% productive rearrangements and were called segregating when the between-donor standard deviation exceeded 5%. A statistical classification framework was built for diagnosing cytomegalovirus status from the catalog of TCR beta chain sequences. In a later analysis, TCR nucleotide sequences were compared against IMGT/GENE-DB human TR gene sequences so that V and J genes could be assigned. The TCRdist pipeline was used in a later analysis to assign CDR3 sequences and most-parsimonious VDJ recombination scenarios. A later analysis defined each TCR beta chain by its CDR3 amino acid sequence plus V-gene family, and excluded reads lacking a unique V-gene family. To address suspected cross-contamination and a sequencing artifact, a later analysis removed roughly 580 highly shared, low-generation-probability nucleotide sequences. For each public chain, a later analysis derived a clonal expansion index from normalized ranks of inferred template counts within each repertoire. In a later analysis, generation probabilities were computed using a VDJ recombination model fitted to out-of-frame rearrangements, and the results were checked against IGoR. In a later analysis, hypergeometric tests were used to score TCR-TCR, TCR-HLA and TCR-CMV co-occurrence, with a repertoire-size bias correction applied to TCR pairs. A later analysis estimated false discovery rates by permuting HLA or CMV assignments 20 times. A later analysis grouped co-occurring TCRs with DBSCAN, adding TCRdist sequence similarity when clustering within HLA-allele-positive subsets. Co-occurrence clustering excluded repertoires with fewer than 30,000 or more than 120,000 public chains, plus five with anomalous nucleotide sharing. TCRdb took this table from immuneACCESS and kept in-frame rearrangements with V and J called. Such tables lack part of the clones; where checked against another copy, unresolved V genes explain under half of the gap, and the rest is unexplained. Clonal size and the V and J genes are those of that table, whereas D and trimming came from the DNA. This sample holds 93,000 or so clones; under 85% were observed only once. The ten largest clones add up to approximately 3.7% of the sample.

These data originate in a study of cytomegalovirus exposure and HLA in healthy donors (dated by TCRdb to the late 2010s). About the study as a whole: An earlier analysis of several hundred of the donors reported 250 to 350 Gb of sequence data and some 100 million unique TCR beta sequences from some 180 million T cells. An early release that covered fewer than 750 HLA-typed donors contained around 300 gigabases of sequencing data and around 80 million unique TCR sequences. Among the roughly 410 genotyped donors, roughly 80% belonged to the genetic ancestry cluster associated with self-reported Caucasian donors. The aim of the study was to test whether cataloging public T cell receptors could identify signatures of past pathogen exposure. The study profiled the T cell repertoires of 500 to 800 subjects by immunosequencing and related them to cytomegalovirus serostatus. A separate validation cohort of approximately 120 different subjects was used in addition to the approximately 700-subject first cohort. To predict cytomegalovirus infection status, the study brought together high-throughput TCR immunosequencing, statistical association of individual TCRs with disease status, and machine learning. A later analysis re-examined previously published TCR beta repertoires from roughly 720 donors and added high-resolution HLA genotyping to investigate patterns of TCR occurrence. In the later analysis, no new phenotypic data were used to find candidate immune exposures; instead, reliance was placed on TCR beta sequences and their occurrence across donors. An earlier analysis of some 600 of the donors applied high-throughput TCR beta sequencing to assess whether each TCR beta V gene segment acted as functional or pseudogenic. Donor age, sex, ethnicity and CMV serostatus were compiled together with the repertoire data. In a later genetic analysis, genome-wide SNP genotypes for about 55% of the roughly 670 donors were used, and that subset was treated as a discovery cohort. All discovery cohort repertoires had been generated on a single sequencing platform. HLA typing included class I and class II loci at four-digit resolution. Typing coverage varied by locus: about 620-630 donors for A, B, C, DRB1 and DQB1; 522 for DQA1; approximately 610 for DPA1; approximately 490 for DPB1. Several DR-DQ haplotypes were treated as single units for association and clustering because of strong linkage in the cohort. Among several hundred genotyped donors of the cohort, an average of roughly 230,000 unique TCR beta nucleotide sequences was sequenced per donor, of which about 18% were non-productive. Beyond this particular receptor, the publication reports: According to a later analysis, parvovirus B19, influenza, CMV and Epstein-Barr virus appeared linked to several top co-occurrence clusters. In the study, roughly 160 TCR beta chains were listed as associated with cytomegalovirus. Presence/absence analyses assumed roughly uniform sequencing depth across donors, an assumption that may not hold. A cluster of highly shared sequence variants was judged likely to represent a technical artifact of the sequencing pipeline. In this cohort, only TCR beta chains were sequenced, and detectable features were limited by the absence of alpha or paired-chain data. In a later analysis, 15,000 to 20,000 TCR beta sequences were associated with specific HLA alleles at a false discovery rate of 0.05. In a later genetic analysis, fewer N-insertions in productive TCRs were reported among donors in an Asian-associated ancestry cluster than the roughly 640-donor mean. An earlier analysis of approximately 570 of the donors showed that most TCR beta V segments appeared in productive rearrangements either about 90% or about 30% of the time, which broadly matched IMGT annotations. Correlated functional status among segregating V segments might reflect linkage disequilibrium, but an unknown experimental factor could not be ruled out. About 17 rarely observed V segments, including chromosome 9 orphons, were excluded from the earlier analysis of approximately 500 of the donors because counts were too low. Because some donors lacked HLA typing at each locus, the association tests relied only on the typed subset. A few of the identified cytomegalovirus-associated TCR beta chains were confirmed in vitro to be specific for cytomegalovirus antigens. A later analysis found that most CMV-associated TCR beta chains appeared HLA-restricted, with HLA associations seemingly driven largely by CMV exposure. An association between a missense DCLRE1C variant and V-gene and J-gene trimming of TCR beta chains was found in a later genetic analysis and replicated in an independent cohort. The authors suggested that the approach could potentially be generalized to other disease states and immunological phenotypes. A further reported finding was that TCR beta sequences accurately predicted the HLA-A and HLA-B alleles for most subjects in the first cohort. Strong co-occurrence of HLA alleles, especially DR and DQ, made assigning TCR associations to individual alleles difficult. While some public TCRs were present in many individuals, most TCR sequences turned up only very rarely across donors. Compared with equally common non-associated chains, HLA-associated TCR beta chains in a later analysis were more clonally expanded and had lower generation probabilities. Cytomegalovirus status was reported to be diagnosed by the classifier with high specificity and sensitivity in both the original and validation cohorts. In a later analysis, TCR association rates were found to vary across HLA loci, with the most associated TCRs seen for DRB1 alleles and the fewest for HLA-C alleles. For the cohort, immune exposure information was limited to CMV serostatus.

This sequence was found in a man aged 50-60 years in good health and CMV-seropositive. The sample comprised PBMCs.

The sequenced DNA is TGTGCCAGCAGCTTGGGGACAGCCGTTTACAATGAGCAGTTCTTC. Its translation reads: CASSLGTAVYNEQFF. This chain is built from TRBV5-4 and TRBJ2-1; TRBD1 is a possible D gene, resting on 6 matching bases. Trimming removed 0 bases from V and 4 bases from J, leaving 11 bases between the germline ends. The germline V gene (reference sequence) sets CDR1 to SGHNT and CDR2 to YYREEE. Including the terminal cysteine and phenylalanine, the CDR3 comprises 15 residues. Left in the record is the CDR3 DNA by itself, 45 bases read in frame from the first base.